The clone carrying this T cell receptor (beta chain) has at least ten counts. Its target is not known. The CDR3 is made up of 17 amino acids. Deletions cut 6 bases from V and 2 bases from J, with 21 bases between. This record comes from a study of T cell repertoires in cytomegalovirus infection. Study background: CMV epitopes, recently identified HLA-C-restricted and well-studied HLA-B-restricted, were used.

In TCRdb, the reads were re-called with MiXCR into one record per CDR3 protein. This sample has roughly 920,000 distinct CDR3 sequences, with around 32% found just once. This chain uses TRBV12-3 or TRBV12-4 with TRBJ2-3, with D maybe TRBD1 (6 bases). This specimen was cultured CD8+ T cells from PBMCs, taken from culture after CMV antigen stimulation. This TCR derives from a human donor in good health (CMV status not recorded). Some clones in this sample may be carry-over from other donors' samples. The CDR3 nucleotides read TGTGCCAGCAGCCTTCCAACTCCGGGACACGACACAGATACGCAGTATTTT. Amino acids: CASSLPTPGHDTDTQYF.